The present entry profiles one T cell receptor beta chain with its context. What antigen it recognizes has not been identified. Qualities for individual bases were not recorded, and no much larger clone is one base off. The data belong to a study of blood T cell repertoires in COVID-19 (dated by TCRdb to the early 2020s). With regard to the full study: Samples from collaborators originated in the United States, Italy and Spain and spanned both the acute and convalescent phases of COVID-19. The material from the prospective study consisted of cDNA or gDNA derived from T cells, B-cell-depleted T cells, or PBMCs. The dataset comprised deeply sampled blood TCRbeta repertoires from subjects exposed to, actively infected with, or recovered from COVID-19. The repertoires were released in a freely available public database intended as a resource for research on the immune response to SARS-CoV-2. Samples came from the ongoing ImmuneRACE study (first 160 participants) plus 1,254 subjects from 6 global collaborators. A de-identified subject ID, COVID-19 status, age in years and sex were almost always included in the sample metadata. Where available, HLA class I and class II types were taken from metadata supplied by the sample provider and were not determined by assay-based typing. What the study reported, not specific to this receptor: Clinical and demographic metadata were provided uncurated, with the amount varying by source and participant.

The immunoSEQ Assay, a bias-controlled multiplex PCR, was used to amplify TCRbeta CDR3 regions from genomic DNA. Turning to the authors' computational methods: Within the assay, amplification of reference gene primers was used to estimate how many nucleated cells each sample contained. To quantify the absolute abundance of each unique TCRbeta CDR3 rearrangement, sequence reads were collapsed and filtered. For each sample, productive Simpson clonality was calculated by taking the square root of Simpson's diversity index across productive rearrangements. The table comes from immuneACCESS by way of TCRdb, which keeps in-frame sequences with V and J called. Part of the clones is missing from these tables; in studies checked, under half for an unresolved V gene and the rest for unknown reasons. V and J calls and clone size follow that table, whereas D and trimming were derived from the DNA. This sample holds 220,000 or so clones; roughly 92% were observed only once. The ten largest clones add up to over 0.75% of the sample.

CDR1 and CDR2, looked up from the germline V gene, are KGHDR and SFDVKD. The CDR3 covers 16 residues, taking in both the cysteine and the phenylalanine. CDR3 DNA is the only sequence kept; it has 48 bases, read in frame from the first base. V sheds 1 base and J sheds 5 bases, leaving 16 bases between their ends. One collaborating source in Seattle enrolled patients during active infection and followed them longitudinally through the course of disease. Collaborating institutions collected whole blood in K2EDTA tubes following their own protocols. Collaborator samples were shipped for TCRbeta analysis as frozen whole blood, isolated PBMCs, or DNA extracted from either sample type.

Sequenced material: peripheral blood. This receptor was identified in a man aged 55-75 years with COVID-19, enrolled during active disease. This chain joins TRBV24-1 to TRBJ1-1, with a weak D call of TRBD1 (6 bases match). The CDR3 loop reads CATSDFKSAQGTEAFF. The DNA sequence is TGTGCCACCAGTGATTTTAAGTCGGCTCAGGGGACTGAAGCTTTCTTT.